This TCR beta chain was found in a study of cytomegalovirus exposure and HLA in healthy donors. 13 Jbeta primers and 60 Vbeta primers were used for the PCR. Generated by immunoSEQ multiplex PCR, the TCRdb table keeps only in-frame clones and is missing some. The table has 150,000 or so clones, approximately 84% seen once; the top ten hold around 4.3%. The TCR was taken from a woman in her 50s in good health and CMV-seropositive. Material: PBMCs.

CDR3 loop: CASSPPAGGSGELFF. CDR3 DNA sequence: TGTGCCAGCTCACCACCGGCTGGAGGGTCCGGGGAGCTGTTTTTT. The chain has TRBV18 and TRBJ2-2, with D perhaps matching TRBD2 (6 bases). The CDR3 is 15 residues long. V shed 0 bases and J shed 6 bases, with 11 bases lying between them. Looked up from germline, CDR1 is KGHSH and CDR2 is LQKENI.